The subject of this entry is one T cell receptor (beta chain). This sample is drawn from a study of blood T cell repertoires in COVID-19. About the research overall: Spain, Italy and the United States supplied samples that represented acute and convalescent COVID-19. PBMCs, B-cell-depleted T cells, or T cells provided the cDNA or gDNA that made up the material.

Profiling relied on immunoSEQ multiplex PCR, and the TCRdb table lists in-frame clones only, not all of them. The data hold hundreds of thousands of clones, with 80% to 90% observed a single time. Patients at the Seattle site were enrolled during active infection and followed longitudinally. This CDR3 has 15 amino acids. Germline-derived CDR1 and CDR2 are MNHEY and SMNVEV (reference sequence). After removal of 6 bases from V and 6 bases from J, the junction contained 12 bases not matched to a gene. The sample consisted of peripheral blood. The genes are TRBV27 and TRBJ2-7, with 9 nucleotides matching TRBD1. The TCR sequence derives from a woman aged 55-75 years with COVID-19, enrolled during active disease. Here the CDR3 reads CASSPRTGTGREQYF. The DNA for the CDR3 is TGTGCCAGCAGCCCCCGCACCGGGACAGGGCGCGAGCAGTACTTC.